This TCR beta chain originates from a study of blood T cell repertoires in COVID-19. Study information: From the United States, Italy and Spain came samples of acute and convalescent COVID-19. T cells, B-cell-depleted T cells, or PBMCs supplied cDNA or gDNA.

Sequencing used immunoSEQ multiplex PCR; TCRdb keeps in-frame clones, though not all of them. The sample contains about 64,000 clones, approximately 80% of which appear only once. Between the trimmed V and J ends, which lost 1 base and 4 bases, there was a span of 6 bases. Germline V CDR1 and CDR2: LNHDA, SQIVND (reference sequence). The CDR3 length is 13 residues. This receptor was obtained from a man older than 75 with acute or convalescent COVID-19. The V and J genes are TRBV19 and TRBJ2-3; D ambiguous. The specimen was peripheral blood. The CDR3 region has the DNA TGTGCCAGTAGTATAGTCCATTCAGATACGCAGTATTTT. It translates to CASSIVHSDTQYF.